Below are 8 T cell receptor beta chains sequenced from a single sample in a study of OX40 agonist ivuxolimab in advanced cancers. Libraries were prepared by immunoSEQ multiplex PCR; TCRdb keeps only in-frame clonotypes and omits some of them. The data hold some 80,000 clones, with over 75% observed a single time. The starting material was CD4+ or CD8+ T cells sorted from blood, obtained in a trial of the OX40 agonist ivuxolimab. These receptors came from an adult with an advanced solid tumor such as melanoma, head and neck, liver or kidney cancer.

The chain has TRBV28 and TRBJ2-5; weak D call: TRBD1 (6 bases). Germline CDR1 is MDHEN and CDR2 is SYDVKM. V was trimmed by 3 bases and J by 1 base, leaving 21 bases between them. This CDR3 region has 18 residues. CDR3 residues: CASSLTWTVAVPQETQYF. DNA of the CDR3: TGTGCCAGCAGTTTGACCTGGACAGTAGCCGTGCCCCAAGAGACCCAGTACTTC.

The chain uses TRBV7-3 and TRBJ2-2; 7 positions agree with TRBD2. Per the germline V gene, CDR1 is SGHTA and CDR2 is FQGTGA. There are 13 residues in the CDR3. V shed 5 bases, J shed 4 bases, and the junction held 1 base outside the gene matches. CDR3 region: CASSPGGTGELFF. CDR3 bases: TGTGCCAGCAGCCCGGGGGGCACCGGGGAGCTGTTTTTT.

The chain joins TRBV30 to TRBJ2-7; the match to TRBD2 covers 10 bases. Unmatched junction bases numbered 5, after V lost 1 base and J lost 5 bases. This CDR3 has 14 amino acids. CDR1 GTSNPN and CDR2 SVGIG come from the germline V gene (reference sequence). The CDR3 DNA is TGTGCCTGGAGTGCACTAGCGGGAATCCACGAGCAGTACTTC. Protein: CAWSALAGIHEQYF.

In its sample, this clone was seen a few times. V gene TRBV11-1 combines with J gene TRBJ2-7; D not resolved. The V gene's germline CDR1 is SGHAT and CDR2 FQDESV (reference sequence). V dropped 5 bases and J dropped 4 bases, with 12 bases sitting between them. There are 13 residues in the CDR3. Here the CDR3 DNA reads TGTGCCAGCAGCCGAGGAAGAGGATACGAGCAGTACTTC. It specifies CASSRGRGYEQYF. Filled out from reference TRBV11-1 and TRBJ2-7, the complete variable domain reads EAEVAQSPRYKITEKSQAVAFWCDPISGHATLYWYRQILGQGPELLVQFQDESVVDDSQLPKDRFSAERLKGVDSTLKIQPAELGDSAMYLCASSRGRGYEQYFGPGTRLTVT.

The gene calls are TRBV6-5 and TRBJ1-5, with TRBD1 identical over 7 bases. The CDR3 length is 15 residues. CDR1 is MNHEY, CDR2 SVGAGI, per germline. J gave up 0 bases and V 7 bases, and 6 bases lay outside the gene matches. The CDR3 is CASTLRGASNQPQHF. CDR3 nucleotides: TGTGCCAGCACACTCAGGGGGGCTAGCAATCAGCCCCAGCATTTT.

V is TRBV10-2 and J is TRBJ2-3; 11 nucleotides align to TRBD2. The CDR3 runs to 19 residues. Unmatched junction bases numbered 18, after V lost 5 bases and J lost 5 bases. Germline assignment: CDR1 WSHSY and CDR2 SAAADI. The CDR3 reads CASSPGAKSSGGARDTQYF. CDR3 coding DNA: TGCGCCAGCAGTCCGGGCGCTAAGAGTAGCGGGGGGGCAAGAGATACGCAGTATTTT.

The chain uses TRBV2 and TRBJ1-3, with D maybe TRBD1 (5 bases). The CDR3 is made up of 11 amino acids. Trimming removed 8 bases from V and 4 bases from J, with 6 bases in between. Looked up from germline, CDR1 is SNHLY and CDR2 is FYNNEI. The CDR3 sequence: CASWGGNTIYF. DNA for the CDR3: TGTGCCAGCTGGGGGGGAAACACCATATATTTT.

The chain links TRBV7-9 to TRBJ2-7; D is ambiguous. The CDR3 has 11 residues. Germline V gives CDR1 SEHNR, CDR2 FQNEAQ (reference sequence). Trimming removed 5 bases at V and 4 bases at J, with 6 bases between. CDR3 region: CASSTDYEQYF. The CDR3 coding sequence is TGTGCCAGCAGCACCGATTACGAGCAGTACTTC.